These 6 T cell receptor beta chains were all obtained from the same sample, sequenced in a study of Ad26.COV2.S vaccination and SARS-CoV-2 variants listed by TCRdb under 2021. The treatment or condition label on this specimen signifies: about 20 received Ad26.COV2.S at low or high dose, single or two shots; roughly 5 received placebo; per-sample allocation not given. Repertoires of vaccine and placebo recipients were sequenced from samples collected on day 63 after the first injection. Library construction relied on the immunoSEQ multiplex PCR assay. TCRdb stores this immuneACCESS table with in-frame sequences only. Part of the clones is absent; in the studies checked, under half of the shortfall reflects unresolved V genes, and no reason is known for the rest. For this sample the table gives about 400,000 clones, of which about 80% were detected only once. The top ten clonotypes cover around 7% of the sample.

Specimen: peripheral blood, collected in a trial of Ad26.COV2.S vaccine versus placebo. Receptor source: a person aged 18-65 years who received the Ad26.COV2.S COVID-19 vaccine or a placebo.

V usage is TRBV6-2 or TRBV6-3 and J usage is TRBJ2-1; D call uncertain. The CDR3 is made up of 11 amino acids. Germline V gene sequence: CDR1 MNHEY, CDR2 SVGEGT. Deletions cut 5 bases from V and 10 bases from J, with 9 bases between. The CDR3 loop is CASSRYGEQFF. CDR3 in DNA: TGTGCCAGCAGTCGGTATGGAGAGCAGTTCTTC.

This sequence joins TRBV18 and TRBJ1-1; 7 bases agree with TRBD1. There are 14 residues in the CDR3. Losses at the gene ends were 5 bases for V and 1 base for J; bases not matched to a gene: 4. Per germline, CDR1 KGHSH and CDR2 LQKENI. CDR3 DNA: TGTGCCAGCTCAGAGACAGGGAAGAACACTGAAGCTTTCTTT. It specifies CASSETGKNTEAFF.

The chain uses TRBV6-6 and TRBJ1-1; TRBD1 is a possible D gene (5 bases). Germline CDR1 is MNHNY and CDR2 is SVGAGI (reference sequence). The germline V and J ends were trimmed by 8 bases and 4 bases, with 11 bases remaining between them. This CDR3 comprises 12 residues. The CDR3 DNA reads TGTGCCAGCGGAAGGGGTCCCACTGAAGCTTTCTTT. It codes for CASGRGPTEAFF.

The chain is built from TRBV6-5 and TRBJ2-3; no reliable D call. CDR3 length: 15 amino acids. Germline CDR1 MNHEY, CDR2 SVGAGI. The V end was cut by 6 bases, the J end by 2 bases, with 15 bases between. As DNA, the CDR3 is TGTGCCAGCAGCCTGGGCTCCATACTCACAGATACGCAGTATTTT. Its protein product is CASSLGSILTDTQYF.

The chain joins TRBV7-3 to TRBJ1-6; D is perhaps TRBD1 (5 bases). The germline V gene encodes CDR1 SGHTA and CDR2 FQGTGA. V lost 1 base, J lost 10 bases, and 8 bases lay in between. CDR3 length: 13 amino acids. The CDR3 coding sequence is TGTGCCAGCAGCTTAATTGAGGGGTCACCCCTCCACTTT. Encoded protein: CASSLIEGSPLHF.

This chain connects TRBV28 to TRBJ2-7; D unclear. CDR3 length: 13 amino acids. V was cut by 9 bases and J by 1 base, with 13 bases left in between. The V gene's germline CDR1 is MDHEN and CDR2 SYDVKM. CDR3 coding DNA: TGTGCCAGTAGACTTTTCGGATCCTACGAGCAGTACTTC. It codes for CASRLFGSYEQYF.